The T cell receptor (beta chain) under discussion was sequenced for a study of blood T cells in healthy people across ages. About the research overall: With template switching, about one barcoded beta molecule was captured per two T cells.

It was with a sample-barcoded 5' primer and a J-beta primer mix that a second PCR of about 7 to 12 cycles was run. TCRdb called the 5' RACE reads again in MiXCR, with one record for every CDR3 protein. The sample holds roughly 800,000 distinct CDR3 sequences, 58% seen once. V dropped 0 bases and J dropped 2; count of bases not matched to a gene: 10. The CDR3 is 18 residues long. Germline loops: CDR1 LGHNA, CDR2 YNFKEQ. Peripheral blood was drawn, about 9.7 milliliters per donor. A minimum of 6.5 million PBMCs was isolated per sample. With each sample, at least 5.5 micrograms of total RNA were extracted.

The chain carries TRBV4-2 and TRBJ2-3; 8 bases agree with TRBD2. The sequence was collected from a young man in good health. The material sequenced was blood. The CDR3 loop reads CASSQEMPSGYSTDTQYF. In DNA form, the CDR3 reads TGTGCCAGCAGCCAAGAAATGCCTAGCGGGTATTCCACAGATACGCAGTATTTT.